Presented here are 32 T cell receptor beta chains from one specimen sequenced in a study of naive and memory T cell subsets (TCRdb year 2017). Receptor libraries were prepared by 5' RACE. Reads for this sample came from an Illumina MiSeq. Four rounds of PCR, run with the SP2 primer together with nested alpha and beta constant region primers, were used to amplify the ligated cDNA. The public reads were reanalyzed by TCRdb: fastp trimming at Q25, MiXCR alignment, in-frame beta chains only. Each entry is one CDR3 protein sequence, shown with its most common DNA and genes. The sample data list fewer than 40,000 distinct CDR3 sequences, and 16% of these were observed just once. The ten top clones hold around 2.5% of the sample. Using 3' ligation of a UMI-containing oligonucleotide to TCR cDNA, the study laid out a robust and sensitive protocol to amplify, sequence and analyze TCRs. The receptors were sampled from a female donor in good health.

The chain couples TRBV10-3 to TRBJ2-6, with D tentatively TRBD1 (5 bases). V was trimmed by 6 bases and J by 3 bases, leaving 18 bases between them. The CDR3 has 17 residues. The V gene's germline CDR1 is ENHRY and CDR2 SYGVKD. This CDR3 is CAIRQGFSIGGANVLTF. CDR3 nucleotide sequence: TGTGCCATCAGGCAGGGATTCTCTATTGGTGGGGCCAACGTCCTGACTTTC.

This sequence joins TRBV10-3 and TRBJ1-2; TRBD1 agrees at 7 bases. CDR3 length: 14 residues. The germline gives CDR1 ENHRY, CDR2 SYGVKD. V lost 5 bases, J lost 4 bases, and 7 bases stayed unmatched. The DNA for the CDR3 is TGTGCCATCAGTTCCACAGGGGCCCCCTATGGCTACACCTTC. Translation: CAISSTGAPYGYTF.

Many counts were recorded for this clonotype. The chain joins TRBV20-1 to TRBJ2-3; 11 nucleotides line up with TRBD2. There are 16 residues in the CDR3. CDR1 is DFQATT, CDR2 SNEGSKA, per germline (reference sequence). The J segment lost 8 bases and the V segment lost 6 bases, leaving 16 bases of the junction unmatched. CDR3: CSAKRTGLADPGTQYF. Written as DNA, the CDR3 is TGCAGTGCAAAGCGGACGGGACTAGCGGATCCGGGTACGCAGTATTTT.

J is TRBJ2-1 and V is TRBV6-5, with TRBD2 matching over 14 bases. The J segment lost 0 bases and the V segment lost 2 bases, leaving 9 bases of the junction unmatched. In germline, CDR1 is MNHEY, CDR2 SVGAGI. The CDR3 has 20 amino acids. The DNA for the CDR3 is TGTGCCAGCAGTTACCATCGGACTAGCGGGGGGCAGAGCTCCTACAATGAGCAGTTCTTC. It codes for CASSYHRTSGGQSSYNEQFF.

The CDR3 reads CSVNGPGQANTGELFF. The CDR3 nucleotides are TGCAGCGTTAACGGTCCGGGACAGGCGAACACCGGGGAGCTGTTTTTT. The chain has TRBV29-1 and TRBJ2-2; 8 bases match TRBD1. CDR3 length: 16 residues. V trimming: 5 bases; J trimming: 0 bases; junction bases outside the gene matches: 8. Germline V gene lookup returns CDR1 SQVTM and CDR2 ANQGSEA.

In this sample, this clonotype turned up many times. CDR3 protein: CSARGGQGGQPQHF. The CDR3 region has the DNA TGCAGTGCTAGAGGCGGACAGGGTGGTCAGCCCCAGCATTTT. The chain combines TRBV20-1 with TRBJ1-5; 8 bases are shared with TRBD1. This CDR3 has 14 amino acids. Per germline, CDR1 DFQATT and CDR2 SNEGSKA (reference sequence). Trimming cost V 1 base and J 6 bases; bases outside gene matches: 5.

This clonotype was found a few times. This rearrangement joins TRBV10-3 to TRBJ2-4; 8 positions match TRBD1. The CDR3 is 15 residues long. V gave up 6 bases and J gave up 9 bases; unmatched junction bases: 13. Looked up from germline, CDR1 is ENHRY and CDR2 is SYGVKD. The CDR3 DNA is TGTGCCATCAGGGACTCAGACAGGGGTAACCCCATTCAGTACTTC. Amino acids: CAIRDSDRGNPIQYF.

This chain links TRBV7-9 with TRBJ1-2; 7 bases are a match to TRBD1. The germline gives CDR1 SEHNR, CDR2 FQNEAQ (reference sequence). The CDR3 is 14 amino acids. The trim removed 5 bases at V and 6 bases at J, leaving 9 bases unmatched. The CDR3 DNA reads TGTGCCAGCAGCAGAGGAGAGGGGGCGCATGGCTACACCTTC. Residues: CASSRGEGAHGYTF.

The gene calls are TRBV27 and TRBJ2-1; perhaps TRBD1 as D (6 bases). The germline gives CDR1 MNHEY, CDR2 SMNVEV (reference sequence). This CDR3 is built from 15 residues. V gave up 5 bases and J gave up 5 bases, with 16 bases separating them. CDR3 coding DNA: TGTGCCAGCAGTCCTTACCCGGACAGAAACAATGAGCAGTTCTTC. Its translation is CASSPYPDRNNEQFF.

In its sample, this clonotype was seen many times. This chain links TRBV29-1 with TRBJ1-2; D is unresolved. The V end lost 6 bases, the J end lost 9 bases, and 14 bases lay between the germline ends. The CDR3 has 11 amino acids. Germline CDR1 SQVTM, CDR2 ANQGSEA. The CDR3 is CSVELSWSYTF. The CDR3 DNA reads as TGCAGCGTCGAATTATCCTGGAGCTACACCTTC.

This clonotype was counted at least ten times. V usage is TRBV29-1 and J usage is TRBJ1-5, with a tentative D call TRBD1 (6 bases). This CDR3 region has 12 residues. Germline values: CDR1 SQVTM, CDR2 ANQGSEA. V lost 5 bases to trimming and J lost 4 bases, with 9 bases between them. The CDR3: CSVSGVNQPQHF. The DNA of the CDR3 is TGCAGCGTTTCAGGGGTGAATCAGCCCCAGCATTTT.

The chain has TRBV20-1 and TRBJ2-1, with D perhaps assigned TRBD1 or TRBD2 (5 bases each). With 3 bases removed from V and 9 bases from J, the gap between germline ends came to 12 bases. Germline assignment: CDR1 DFQATT and CDR2 SNEGSKA (reference sequence). The CDR3 is 12 amino acids. The CDR3 region has the DNA TGCAGTGCTAGTGCAGGGACCGTTGAGCAGTTCTTC. This codes for CSASAGTVEQFF.

This clonotype was counted at least ten times. The CDR3 is CSARGVGDTQYF. The CDR3 DNA is TGCAGTGCTAGAGGGGTAGGGGATACGCAGTATTTT. The chain combines TRBV20-1 with TRBJ2-3; no firm D call. V gave up 1 base and J gave up 6 bases, with 8 bases separating them. CDR3 size: 12 residues. CDR1 DFQATT and CDR2 SNEGSKA come from the germline V gene (reference sequence).

This clonotype was picked up many times. The J gene is TRBJ1-1, the V gene TRBV12-5, with D unclear. Germline assignment: CDR1 LGHNT and CDR2 FRNRAP. V lost 0 bases, J lost 0 bases, and 8 bases lay in between. The CDR3 consists of 15 residues. CDR3 DNA: TGTGCTAGTGGTTTGGTAACGATATTGAACACTGAAGCTTTCTTT. The encoded protein is CASGLVTILNTEAFF.

This clonotype was picked up many times. The chain has TRBV10-1 and TRBJ2-1; TRBD1 matches at 7 bases. J was trimmed by 6 bases and V by 6 bases; bases with no gene match: 5. The germline gives CDR1 WNHNN, CDR2 SYGVQD (reference sequence). CDR3 length equals 13 residues. CDR3 in amino acids: CASSPTGLNEQFF. In DNA form, the CDR3 reads TGCGCCAGCAGCCCGACAGGGCTCAATGAGCAGTTCTTC.

Ten or more counts support this clonotype. The chain combines TRBV12-3 or TRBV12-4 with TRBJ2-3; tentative D call: TRBD1 (5 bases). V lost 6 bases and J 5 bases, leaving 12 bases between the germline ends. This CDR3 spans 13 amino acids. Here the CDR3 reads CASRADSKDTQYF. CDR3 nucleotide sequence: TGTGCCAGCAGAGCCGACAGTAAAGATACGCAGTATTTT.

This clonotype was recorded many times. This chain connects TRBV6-5 to TRBJ2-3; TRBD2 might be the D (5 bases). There are 14 residues in the CDR3. Germline V gives CDR1 MNHEY, CDR2 SVGAGI. V was pared by 8 bases and J by 2 bases, with 14 bases between. CDR3 protein: CASGAEDDTDTQYF. Here the CDR3 DNA reads TGTGCCAGCGGAGCGGAGGATGACACAGATACGCAGTATTTT.

This clonotype was picked up a small number of times. The V and J genes are TRBV7-9 and TRBJ1-4; 11 positions agree with TRBD1. The CDR3 has 15 residues. V was pared by 8 bases and J by 0 bases, with 2 bases of the junction left unmatched. Germline V CDR1 and CDR2: SEHNR, FQNEAQ (reference sequence). The CDR3 nucleotides read TGTGCCAGCGGGGGACAGGGGGCAACTAATGAAAAACTGTTTTTT. Protein product: CASGGQGATNEKLFF.

The CDR3 protein is CASSTSSYEQYF. The CDR3 region has the DNA TGTGCCAGCAGTACCTCCTCCTACGAGCAGTACTTC. This rearrangement joins TRBV12-3 or TRBV12-4 to TRBJ2-7; D gene uncertain. The germline V and J ends were trimmed by 5 bases and 0 bases, with 5 bases remaining between them. This CDR3 has 12 amino acids.

The genes are TRBV7-2 and TRBJ2-3, with 12 bases lining up with TRBD2. Per germline, CDR1 SGHTA and CDR2 FQGNSA. Trimming at V came to 1 base and at J to 4 bases, leaving 12 bases not matched to a gene. The CDR3 extends over 19 amino acids. Here the CDR3 DNA reads TGTGCCAGCAGCTTAGGGGCCCTAGCGGGGGGGCCAAGCGCAGATACGCAGTATTTT. The encoded protein is CASSLGALAGGPSADTQYF.

This clonotype was detected ten times or more. This chain joins TRBV20-1 and TRBJ2-7, with D maybe TRBD1 (6 bases). The CDR3 covers 15 residues. V was clipped by 4 bases and J by 2 bases, with 18 bases between them. Germline-derived CDR1 and CDR2 are DFQATT and SNEGSKA (reference sequence). CDR3 sequence reads: CSATINREGAYEQYF. CDR3 in DNA: TGCAGTGCTACGATAAACAGGGAAGGCGCCTACGAGCAGTACTTC.

This clonotype was seen many times. The rearrangement joins TRBV20-1 to TRBJ1-1, with D possibly being TRBD1 (5 bases). The germline gives CDR1 DFQATT, CDR2 SNEGSKA (reference sequence). This CDR3 comprises 14 residues. Trimming took off 3 bases at V and 4 bases at J, with 15 bases between the two ends. Here the CDR3 reads CSASGTTDTTEAFF. Here the CDR3 DNA reads TGCAGTGCTAGCGGAACGACAGACACCACTGAAGCTTTCTTT.

This clonotype was detected many times. The chain joins TRBV7-7 to TRBJ2-5; D remains ambiguous. V was clipped by 2 bases and J by 1 base, with 11 bases between them. Germline CDR1 reads SSHAT; CDR2 reads FNYEAQ (reference sequence). This CDR3 comprises 15 residues. CDR3 nucleotide sequence: TGTGCCAGCAGCTTACAATACGGCGGCCAAGAGACCCAGTACTTC. Translating it yields CASSLQYGGQETQYF.

By share of the sample, this clonotype is medium-sized. V is TRBV5-6 and J is TRBJ2-1; D is possibly TRBD2 (6 bases). Trimming took 4 bases from V and 6 from J, leaving 17 bases between them. The V gene's germline CDR1 is SGHDT and CDR2 YYEEEE. The CDR3 length is 15 residues. The CDR3 region has the DNA TGTGCCAGCAGCGAGGAGGGGCCCCTTTTCAATGAGCAGTTCTTC. Translation: CASSEEGPLFNEQFF.

By sample fraction, this clonotype is medium-sized. V gene TRBV29-1 combines with J gene TRBJ1-2; D perhaps matches TRBD1 (5 bases). Germline V lookup: CDR1 SQVTM, CDR2 ANQGSEA. V was trimmed by 0 bases and J by 8 bases, leaving 16 bases between them. The CDR3 has 14 residues. CDR3 loop: CSVEDQTGSWGYTF. The CDR3 bases are TGCAGCGTTGAAGATCAAACAGGCTCATGGGGCTACACCTTC.

This sequence joins TRBV29-1 and TRBJ2-7, with 9 bases fitting TRBD1. The V and J ends lost 7 bases and 5 bases, in that order; junction bases with no gene match: 6. From germline, CDR1 is SQVTM and CDR2 ANQGSEA. The CDR3 is 12 residues long. Here the CDR3 reads CSAGDRGNEQYF. DNA for the CDR3: TGCAGCGCGGGCGACAGGGGGAACGAGCAGTACTTC.

This clonotype was counted ten times or more. V and J are TRBV29-1 and TRBJ2-5; D may be TRBD1 (6 bases). V gave up 6 bases and J gave up 4 bases, with 21 bases separating them. There are 15 residues in the CDR3. Per germline, CDR1 SQVTM and CDR2 ANQGSEA. DNA of the CDR3: TGCAGCGTCCAGGGGCCGGGTTTATTCGGAGAGACCCAGTACTTC. Protein product: CSVQGPGLFGETQYF.

The sample holds many counts of this clonotype. The chain has TRBV29-1 and TRBJ1-2, with unresolved D. The CDR3 runs to 11 residues. Germline CDR1 reads SQVTM; CDR2 reads ANQGSEA. V was cut by 4 bases and J by 6 bases, with 9 bases left in between. The CDR3 sequence: CSVVGRDGYTF. CDR3 coding DNA: TGCAGCGTTGTAGGAAGGGATGGCTACACCTTC.

The V gene is TRBV4-2, the J gene TRBJ2-3; the match to TRBD2 covers 16 bases. Trimming removed 4 bases from V and 6 bases from J; junction bases left unmatched: 4. The CDR3 sequence is 16 residues long. Germline lookup yields CDR1 LGHNA and CDR2 YNFKEQ. CDR3 in amino acids: CASSLGLAGGQDTQYF. DNA for the CDR3: TGTGCCAGCAGCCTGGGACTAGCGGGGGGGCAGGATACGCAGTATTTT.

This clonotype rates as medium-sized (0.01 to 0.1%). The chain is built from TRBV7-2 and TRBJ2-5, with D perhaps matching TRBD1 (6 bases). CDR1 is SGHTA, CDR2 FQGNSA, per germline. The length of the CDR3 is 14 residues. V dropped 4 bases and J dropped 5 bases, with 14 bases sitting between them. The CDR3 spells CASSSTGRGETQYF. In DNA, the CDR3 is TGTGCCAGCAGCTCTACAGGGAGAGGCGAGACCCAGTACTTC. Filled out from reference TRBV7-2 and TRBJ2-5, the complete variable domain reads GAGVSQSPSNKVTEKGKDVELRCDPISGHTALYWYRQSLGQGLEFLIYFQGNSAPDKSGLPSDRFSAERTGGSVSTLTIQRTQQEDSAVYLCASSSTGRGETQYFGPGTRLLVL.

This chain links TRBV10-3 with TRBJ2-5; perhaps TRBD2 as D (7 bases). Between the trimmed V and J ends, which lost 3 bases and 1 base, there was a span of 18 bases. The V gene's germline CDR1 is ENHRY and CDR2 SYGVKD. The CDR3 extends over 17 amino acids. The CDR3 reads CAISEGSAAGAQETQYF. CDR3 nucleotides: TGTGCCATCAGTGAAGGGTCTGCGGCGGGGGCCCAAGAGACCCAGTACTTC.

J is TRBJ2-7 and V is TRBV11-2; 8 bases map to TRBD1. CDR3 length: 15 residues. Germline V gene sequence: CDR1 SGHAT, CDR2 FQNNGV. Unmatched junction bases numbered 4, after V lost 2 bases and J lost 1 base. CDR3 bases: TGTGCCAGCAGCTTAATTCGGACAGGGTCCTACGAGCAGTACTTC. The encoded protein is CASSLIRTGSYEQYF.